This T cell receptor (beta chain) was recorded in a study of T cells after yellow fever vaccination. Broader study findings: The study re-detected most primary-vaccination clones after the booster (about 95% CD4, 88% CD8). The study found a weaker secondary response that peaked faster, day 5 versus 15.

The length of the CDR3 is 18 residues. Germline assignment: CDR1 LGHNA and CDR2 YNFKEQ. The V segment lost 0 bases and the J segment 0 bases; nucleotides outside the gene matches: 8. Synthesis of TCR cDNA relied on 5'RACE template switching, which attached a universal primer site and UMIs. TCRdb fed the 5' RACE reads into MiXCR, producing one record per CDR3 protein. Of about 550,000 distinct CDR3 sequences in the sample, under 25% are singletons; the top ten hold roughly an eighth. This clonotype came up a few times. No antigen is known for it. The genes are TRBV4-2 and TRBJ2-3; TRBD2 aligns across 8 bases. The sequence derives from a young man who received the YFV17D yellow fever vaccine. The specimen was PBMCs, collected 15 days after the yellow fever booster vaccination. The DNA for the CDR3 is TGTGCCAGCAGCCAAGAAACAATTCGCGGGGGGAGCACAGATACGCAGTATTTT. This sequence encodes CASSQETIRGGSTDTQYF.